The 12 T cell receptor beta chains presented below share a single source sample, sequenced in a study of shared clonotypes between healthy human individuals. TCRdb keeps only in-frame clones here, not all; method: immunoSEQ multiplex PCR. Counted here are about 2 million clones, 95% occurring once; the ten biggest clones make up roughly 0.13%. What was sequenced was naive CD4+ T cells sorted from blood. Subset specified: CD45RA+ positively selected. These receptors originate from a man younger than 30 in good health.

The chain has TRBV10-3 and TRBJ1-4; no reliable D call. The CDR3 is 15 residues long. Trimming removed 0 bases at V and 7 bases at J, with 12 bases between. The germline CDR1 and CDR2 sequences are ENHRY and SYGVKD. DNA for the CDR3: TGTGCCATCAGTGAGTCCGGGATCGGGAGTGAAAAACTGTTTTTT. Its protein product is CAISESGIGSEKLFF.

The chain uses TRBV10-3 and TRBJ2-7; no firm D call. This CDR3 has 11 amino acids. Trimming removed 2 bases from V and 7 bases from J, with 6 bases in between. The germline V gene has CDR1 ENHRY and CDR2 SYGVKD. CDR3 coding DNA: TGTGCCATCAGTGAGGCCAGGGAGCAGTACTTC. It encodes CAISEAREQYF.

The chain couples TRBV6-4 to TRBJ1-6, with 7 nucleotides matching TRBD1. The V gene's germline CDR1 is MRHNA and CDR2 SNTAGT. V lost 6 bases to trimming and J lost 8 bases; unmatched junction nucleotides: 4. The CDR3 extends over 13 amino acids. In nucleotides, the CDR3 is TGTGCCAGCAGCGACAGGGAGGATTCACCCCTCCACTTT. Translating it yields CASSDREDSPLHF.

The chain recombines TRBV18 with TRBJ2-5; 12 bases agree with TRBD1. V dropped 3 bases and J dropped 6; count of bases not matched to a gene: 11. Looked up from germline, CDR1 is KGHSH and CDR2 is LQKENI. The CDR3 totals 17 residues. CDR3 in amino acids: CASSPPTGQGARKTQYF. In nucleotides, the CDR3 is TGTGCCAGCTCACCGCCAACGGGACAGGGGGCGCGAAAGACCCAGTACTTC.

The rearrangement joins TRBV4-1 to TRBJ2-2, with 9 bases aligning to TRBD1. CDR1 MGHRA and CDR2 YSYEKL come from the germline V gene. J lost 6 bases, V lost 8 bases, and 7 bases had no gene match. This CDR3 is 14 amino acids long. The DNA for the CDR3 is TGCGCCAGCGGTTCGGGACAGGGACCCGGGGAGCTGTTTTTT. It specifies CASGSGQGPGELFF.

With respect to this clone: Other DNA sequences within the sample encode an identical CDR3. This rearrangement joins TRBV6-1 to TRBJ2-3; 8 bases agree with TRBD2. Germline trimming cut 6 bases from V and 1 base from J; bases unmatched to any gene: 3. The CDR3 contains 14 residues. Germline lookup yields CDR1 MNHNS and CDR2 SASEGT. CDR3 in amino acids: CASRRAGGTDTQYF. DNA for the CDR3: TGTGCCAGCAGGCGAGCGGGGGGCACAGATACGCAGTATTTT.

This chain joins TRBV10-3 and TRBJ2-7; no clear D gene. The CDR3 length is 13 residues. Trimming stripped 6 bases from V and 3 bases from J, with 12 bases between. Germline values: CDR1 ENHRY, CDR2 SYGVKD. Here the CDR3 DNA reads TGTGCCATCAGGCTGGACGCTAACTACGAGCAGTACTTC. Its translation: CAIRLDANYEQYF.

V gene TRBV10-3 combines with J gene TRBJ2-5, with D possibly called TRBD1 or TRBD2 (5 bases each). V shed 4 bases and J shed 2 bases, with 14 bases lying between them. The length of the CDR3 is 15 residues. Looked up from germline, CDR1 is ENHRY and CDR2 is SYGVKD. CDR3 region: CAISGGVANQETQYF. CDR3 bases: TGTGCCATCAGTGGAGGGGTAGCGAATCAAGAGACCCAGTACTTC.

The chain employs TRBV7-2 and TRBJ2-3, with 8 bases fitting TRBD2. V lost 3 bases, J lost 7 bases, and 6 bases stayed unmatched. This CDR3 has 14 amino acids. Germline V gene lookup returns CDR1 SGHTA and CDR2 FQGNSA. The CDR3: CASSLGLAGYTQYF. In DNA, the CDR3 is TGTGCCAGCAGCTTGGGGCTAGCGGGCTATACGCAGTATTTT.

The chain joins TRBV7-9 to TRBJ2-3, with D tentatively TRBD1 or TRBD2 (5 bases each). CDR1 is SEHNR, CDR2 FQNEAQ, per germline (reference sequence). The CDR3 runs to 16 residues. V gave up 4 bases and J gave up 6 bases, with 20 bases separating them. In nucleotides, the CDR3 is TGTGCCAGCAGCTGGGGCCGGGACCCCTGGGGCGATACGCAGTATTTT. Its translation: CASSWGRDPWGDTQYF.

This rearrangement joins TRBV7-9 to TRBJ1-4, with D tentatively TRBD1 (5 bases). Germline values: CDR1 SEHNR, CDR2 FQNEAQ (reference sequence). The V end lost 5 bases, the J end lost 13 bases, and 14 bases lay between the germline ends. CDR3 length: 12 residues. DNA for the CDR3: TGTGCCAGCAGCCCCGCAGGGCGGGGACTGTTTTTT. It specifies CASSPAGRGLFF.

J is TRBJ1-3 and V is TRBV5-4; D uncertain. The CDR3 sequence is 14 residues long. V dropped 4 bases and J dropped 2 bases, with 10 bases sitting between them. Germline CDR1 SGHNT, CDR2 YYREEE (reference sequence). In DNA form, the CDR3 reads TGTGCCAGCAGCGAAACCGGTACTGGAAACACCATATATTTT. Translated, it gives CASSETGTGNTIYF.